These 3 T cell receptor beta chains were sequenced from one sample in a study of shared clonotypes between healthy human individuals. Profiling relied on immunoSEQ multiplex PCR, and the TCRdb table lists in-frame clones only, not all of them. The sample gives approximately 810,000 clones, nearly 95% of which show up once; nearly 25% is in the top ten. The naive CD8 population came from CD45RO-negative cells selected for CCR7, without terminally differentiated effector memory CD45RA+ cells. Material: naive CD8+ T cells sorted from blood. The origin of the receptors is a man younger than 40 in good health.

CDR3 coding DNA: TGTGCCAGCGCCCATGGCCCTCGGGAGCTGTTTTTT. Protein sequence: CASAHGPRELFF. This chain joins TRBV27 and TRBJ2-2; the D is unclear. In germline, CDR1 is MNHEY, CDR2 SMNVEV (reference sequence). CDR3 length: 12 amino acids. Trimming cost V 8 bases and J 9 bases, with 13 bases left between them.

This chain links TRBV7-2 with TRBJ2-5, with 10 bases matching TRBD2. The germline V gene has CDR1 SGHTA and CDR2 FQGNSA. V was clipped by 5 bases and J by 1 base; unmatched bases: 4. This CDR3 is built from 15 residues. This CDR3 is CASSESGRAQETQYF. The CDR3 DNA is TGTGCCAGCAGCGAGAGCGGGAGGGCCCAAGAGACCCAGTACTTC.

The chain has TRBV6-5 and TRBJ2-3; 7 bases fit TRBD2. The CDR3 has 14 residues. Germline assignment: CDR1 MNHEY and CDR2 SVGAGI. The trim removed 10 bases at V and 0 bases at J, leaving 7 bases unmatched. Here the CDR3 DNA reads TGTGCCACCGGGGCTAGCGGAAGCACAGATACGCAGTATTTT. Amino acids: CATGASGSTDTQYF.